Below, 26 T cell receptor beta chains from the same sample are listed, as sequenced in a study of brain metastases from non-small cell lung cancer. Libraries were prepared by immunoSEQ multiplex PCR; TCRdb keeps only in-frame clonotypes and omits some of them. Of several thousand clones listed, approximately 80% were seen once; the top ten hold 9.9%. The sequenced sample consisted of tissue from a brain metastasis. The receptors were gathered from a donor at least 40 years old with non-small cell lung cancer.

This clone was found a few times. The J gene is TRBJ2-5, the V gene TRBV2; D unresolved. Germline loops: CDR1 SNHLY, CDR2 FYNNEI. The CDR3 has 11 amino acids. V gave up 6 bases and J gave up 3 bases, with 5 bases separating them. In DNA form, the CDR3 reads TGTGCCAGCAGGATTGAAGAGACCCAGTACTTC. Translating it yields CASRIEETQYF.

The chain uses TRBV2 and TRBJ2-1; D gene uncertain. The CDR3 loop spans 13 amino acids. V was cut by 10 bases and J by 5 bases, with 15 bases left in between. Germline assignment: CDR1 SNHLY and CDR2 FYNNEI. The CDR3 sequence: CATHSYWDNEQFF. DNA of the CDR3: TGTGCCACCCATTCTTATTGGGACAATGAGCAGTTCTTC.

CDR3 residues: CASSLTTSYNEQFF. The CDR3 nucleotides are TGTGCCAGCAGCCTCACGACTAGTTACAATGAGCAGTTCTTC. The chain has TRBV9 and TRBJ2-1; possibly TRBD2 for D (6 bases). The CDR3 length is 14 residues. The germline V and J ends were trimmed by 4 bases and 4 bases, with 12 bases remaining between them. Germline V lookup: CDR1 SGDLS, CDR2 YYNGEE.

The chain is built from TRBV7-8 and TRBJ2-1; no reliable D call. V was cut by 3 bases and J by 5 bases, with 11 bases left in between. CDR3 length: 14 residues. CDR1 and CDR2 (germline): SGHVS, FQNEAQ. CDR3 amino acids: CASSFSSRDNEQFF. In DNA, the CDR3 is TGTGCCAGCAGCTTCTCGTCCCGGGACAATGAGCAGTTCTTC.

The chain has TRBV12-3 or TRBV12-4 and TRBJ2-2; 7 nucleotides line up with TRBD1. The CDR3 is made up of 12 amino acids. V was clipped by 10 bases and J by 5 bases; unmatched bases: 4. The CDR3 protein is CANRGETGELFF. CDR3 bases: TGTGCCAACAGGGGTGAAACCGGGGAGCTGTTTTTT.

The chain uses TRBV7-9 and TRBJ2-1; 7 positions agree with TRBD2. The CDR3 is 15 amino acids. Germline V CDR1 and CDR2: SEHNR, FQNEAQ (reference sequence). After removal of 8 bases from V and 4 bases from J, the junction contained 11 bases not matched to a gene. CDR3 in DNA: TGTGCCAGCCCTCGGGGGGAGACAGCTTACAATGAGCAGTTCTTC. Translation: CASPRGETAYNEQFF.

V is TRBV12-3 or TRBV12-4 and J is TRBJ2-7; weak D call: TRBD2 (5 bases). This CDR3 comprises 12 residues. Trimming left V 4 bases short and J 3 bases short, with 7 bases between. The CDR3 spells CASSYGLYEQYF. In DNA form, the CDR3 reads TGTGCCAGCAGTTATGGACTCTACGAGCAGTACTTC.

The chain carries TRBV2 and TRBJ2-3; D is perhaps TRBD1 or TRBD2 (7 bases each). This CDR3 comprises 16 residues. With 6 bases removed from V and 1 base from J, the gap between germline ends came to 17 bases. The germline gives CDR1 SNHLY, CDR2 FYNNEI. This chain's CDR3 is CASSPLGGGGTDTQYF. CDR3 DNA: TGTGCCAGCAGCCCATTGGGAGGGGGCGGCACAGATACGCAGTATTTT.

The chain carries TRBV6-5 and TRBJ2-2; no definite D call. Trimming removed 4 bases at V and 4 bases at J, with 13 bases between. Germline V gene data show CDR1 as MNHEY and CDR2 as SVGAGI. The CDR3 sequence is 15 residues long. The CDR3 loop reads CASSSAGSVTGELFF. DNA of the CDR3: TGTGCCAGCAGTTCTGCCGGGTCGGTCACCGGGGAGCTGTTTTTT.

In its sample, this clone was seen a few times. This chain links TRBV3-1 (or the pseudogene TRBV3-2) with TRBJ1-3; D is ambiguous. The CDR3 is made up of 13 amino acids. CDR1 is LGHDT, CDR2 YNNKEL, per germline (reference sequence). Deletions cut 3 bases from V and 0 bases from J, with 3 bases between. For the CDR3, the DNA is TGTGCCAGCAGCCACGGCTCTGGAAACACCATATATTTT. It translates to CASSHGSGNTIYF.

The table lists this clone with a count of one. V and J are TRBV27 and TRBJ1-1, with TRBD1 as a possible D gene (6 bases). The V and J ends lost 6 bases and 2 bases respectively, with 22 bases between them. The CDR3 spans 17 residues. Germline V gives CDR1 MNHEY, CDR2 SMNVEV (reference sequence). CDR3 in amino acids: CASRNTELRTANTEAFF. Written as DNA, the CDR3 is TGTGCCAGCAGGAATACCGAACTCAGGACAGCCAACACTGAAGCTTTCTTT.

The V and J genes are TRBV6-5 and TRBJ2-7; 9 bases line up with TRBD1. After removal of 7 bases from V and 0 bases from J, the junction contained 7 bases not matched to a gene. CDR1 and CDR2 (germline): MNHEY, SVGAGI. This CDR3 has 15 residues. The CDR3 nucleotides read TGTGCCAGCACCTCCGGACAGGGGATCTCCTACGAGCAGTACTTC. Its protein product is CASTSGQGISYEQYF.

The chain has TRBV18 and TRBJ1-3; D is possibly TRBD1 (5 bases). CDR3 size: 14 residues. Per germline, CDR1 KGHSH and CDR2 LQKENI. V was shortened by 0 bases and J by 3 bases, with 6 bases between the two germline ends. The CDR3 reads CASSPPTVGNTIYF. The CDR3, as DNA: TGTGCCAGCTCACCACCGACAGTTGGAAACACCATATATTTT.

The V gene is TRBV4-1, the J gene TRBJ2-5, with 11 bases aligning to TRBD1. CDR3 length equals 17 residues. With V trimmed by 0 bases and J by 5 bases, 8 bases remained unmatched. Germline V gives CDR1 MGHRA, CDR2 YSYEKL. The CDR3 loop reads CASSQDPPGTGGETQYF. The CDR3 bases are TGCGCCAGCAGCCAAGACCCCCCCGGGACAGGGGGGGAGACCCAGTACTTC.

The chain joins TRBV9 to TRBJ2-5, with 7 bases matching TRBD1. Germline lookup yields CDR1 SGDLS and CDR2 YYNGEE. Trimming took 4 bases from V and 5 from J; bases not matched to a gene: 5. CDR3 length: 13 residues. The chain's CDR3 is CASSRTGAETQYF. Written as DNA, the CDR3 is TGTGCCAGCAGCCGTACAGGGGCGGAGACCCAGTACTTC.

The chain has TRBV25-1 and TRBJ1-6; D not resolved. The CDR3 totals 13 residues. The V end lost 8 bases, the J end lost 5 bases, and 10 bases lay between the germline ends. The germline V gene has CDR1 MGHDK and CDR2 SYGVNS. CDR3 region: CASARGNNSPLHF. The DNA of the CDR3 is TGTGCCAGCGCCCGGGGTAATAATTCACCCCTCCACTTT.

This clone was recorded only once. The chain carries TRBV14 and TRBJ1-1; 8 bases are shared with TRBD1. With V trimmed by 4 bases and J by 5 bases, 9 bases remained unmatched. The germline CDR1 and CDR2 sequences are SGHDN and FVKESK. The CDR3 totals 15 residues. Here the CDR3 DNA reads TGTGCCAGCAGCCCCCGGACAGGGTGGGAGACTGAAGCTTTCTTT. Encoded protein: CASSPRTGWETEAFF.

The V call is TRBV19, the J call TRBJ2-2, with 10 positions matching TRBD2. The germline CDR1 and CDR2 sequences are LNHDA and SQIVND (reference sequence). This CDR3 comprises 16 residues. J was trimmed by 6 bases and V by 3 bases; bases with no gene match: 7. The CDR3, as DNA: TGTGCCAGTAGTATGGTGAGCGGGAGGGTCGCCGGGGAGCTGTTTTTT. This codes for CASSMVSGRVAGELFF.

The genes are TRBV29-1 and TRBJ2-1; 14 nucleotides match TRBD2. The CDR3 is made up of 17 amino acids. Germline lookup yields CDR1 SQVTM and CDR2 ANQGSEA. V dropped 3 bases and J dropped 8; count of bases not matched to a gene: 12. CDR3 loop: CSVEGRLAGGNRDEQFF. CDR3 in DNA: TGCAGCGTTGAGGGGCGACTAGCGGGGGGGAATAGAGATGAGCAGTTCTTC.

This clone was seen only a few times. The chain combines TRBV19 with TRBJ1-6; tentatively, D is TRBD1 (5 bases). CDR1 is LNHDA, CDR2 SQIVND, per germline (reference sequence). The CDR3 spans 15 residues. The V end was cut by 5 bases, the J end by 6 bases, with 14 bases between. The chain's CDR3 is CASSPPGPSNSPLHF. The CDR3 DNA reads as TGTGCCAGTAGTCCCCCGGGACCTAGTAATTCACCCCTCCACTTT.

The chain links TRBV19 to TRBJ2-2; 11 nucleotides match TRBD2. The CDR3 loop spans 20 amino acids. In germline, CDR1 is LNHDA, CDR2 SQIVND (reference sequence). With V trimmed by 9 bases and J by 3 bases, 21 bases remained unmatched. CDR3 coding DNA: TGTGCCAGCCCCCCCAACGGGGCTAGCGGGAGGATACCTTACACCGGGGAGCTGTTTTTT. This codes for CASPPNGASGRIPYTGELFF.

V and J are TRBV7-9 and TRBJ2-1, with D unresolved. The V gene's germline CDR1 is SEHNR and CDR2 FQNEAQ (reference sequence). V was trimmed by 3 bases and J by 0 bases, leaving 0 bases between them. This CDR3 is 12 amino acids long. CDR3 DNA sequence: TGTGCCAGCAGCTTCTCCTACAATGAGCAGTTCTTC. It yields the protein CASSFSYNEQFF. The variable domain in full, completed from reference TRBV7-9 and TRBJ2-1, reads DTGVSQNPRHKITKRGQNVTFRCDPISEHNRLYWYRQTLGQGPEFLTYFQNEAQLEKSRLLSDRFSAERPKGSFSTLEIQRTEQGDSAMYLCASSFSYNEQFFGPGTRLTVL.

The chain combines TRBV6-5 with TRBJ2-2; D possibly corresponds to TRBD2 (5 bases). Germline V gene lookup returns CDR1 MNHEY and CDR2 SVGAGI. Trimming left V 8 bases short and J 1 base short, with 8 bases between. CDR3 length equals 13 residues. In DNA, the CDR3 is TGTGCCAGCGCCGAGGGGAACACCGGGGAGCTGTTTTTT. This codes for CASAEGNTGELFF.

The chain links TRBV6-5 to TRBJ2-7; D may be TRBD1 or TRBD2 (5 bases each). Germline lookup yields CDR1 MNHEY and CDR2 SVGAGI. This CDR3 is 15 amino acids long. Trimming shortened V by 3 bases and J by 3 bases, and 15 bases separated the two germline ends. Here the CDR3 DNA reads TGTGCCAGCAGTTATCTGGGGGTTAGCTTCTACGAGCAGTACTTC. This translates into CASSYLGVSFYEQYF.

CDR3 region: CASSGVGAPRNEQFF. CDR3 coding DNA: TGTGCCAGCAGTGGGGTGGGGGCTCCCCGCAATGAGCAGTTCTTC. The rearrangement links TRBV6-4 to TRBJ2-1, with D tentatively TRBD1 (6 bases). The germline gives CDR1 MRHNA, CDR2 SNTAGT. This CDR3 has 15 amino acids. Trimming left V 4 bases short and J 6 bases short, with 16 bases between.

This clone was seen a single time. This chain links TRBV6-5 with TRBJ1-2, with D possibly matching TRBD1 (6 bases). The ends were cut back, 7 bases at V and 6 bases at J, with 21 bases in the middle. This CDR3 region has 15 residues. Looked up from germline, CDR1 is MNHEY and CDR2 is SVGAGI. The CDR3 bases are TGTGCCAGCATCCTCCTAGTGGGGGCTTACGATGGCTACACCTTC. Encoded protein: CASILLVGAYDGYTF.